This TCR beta chain was recovered during a study of blood T cell repertoires in COVID-19. Those who participated ranged in age from roughly 18 to 90 years and resided in approximately 23 US areas. Donors were grouped by their self-reported clinical history. V was shortened by 6 bases and J by 4 bases, with 13 bases between the two germline ends. There are 12 residues in the CDR3. Germline V CDR1 and CDR2: SQVTM, ANQGSEA. Original processing methods: The assay estimated nucleated cells by amplifying reference gene primers. Profiled with immunoSEQ multiplex PCR; TCRdb holds only in-frame clones, not every one. V and J calls and clone size follow that table, whereas D and trimming were derived from the DNA. This table holds around 200,000 clones, 86% found once.

Sequenced: PBMCs or T cells enriched from blood (not recorded which). The receptor was derived from a man aged 40-49 years with acute COVID-19. The chain is built from TRBV29-1 and TRBJ2-7; D possibly corresponds to TRBD2 (6 bases). CDR3 sequence: CSVDIGGYEQYF. The CDR3 bases are TGCAGCGTAGACATCGGGGGATACGAGCAGTACTTC.